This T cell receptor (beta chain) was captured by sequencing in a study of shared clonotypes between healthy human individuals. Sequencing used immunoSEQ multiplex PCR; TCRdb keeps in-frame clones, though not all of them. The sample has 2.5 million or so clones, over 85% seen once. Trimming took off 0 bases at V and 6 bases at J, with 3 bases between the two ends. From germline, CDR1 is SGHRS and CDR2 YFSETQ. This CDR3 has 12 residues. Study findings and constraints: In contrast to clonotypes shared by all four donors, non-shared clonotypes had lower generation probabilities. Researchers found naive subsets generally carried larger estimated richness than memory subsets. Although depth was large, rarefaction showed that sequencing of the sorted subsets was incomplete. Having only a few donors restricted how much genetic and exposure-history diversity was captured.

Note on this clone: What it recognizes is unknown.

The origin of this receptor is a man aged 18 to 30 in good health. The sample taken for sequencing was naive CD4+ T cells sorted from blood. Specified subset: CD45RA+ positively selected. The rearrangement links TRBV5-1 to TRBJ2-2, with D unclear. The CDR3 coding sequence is TGCGCCAGCAGCTTGGTATCCGGGGAGCTGTTTTTT. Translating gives CASSLVSGELFF. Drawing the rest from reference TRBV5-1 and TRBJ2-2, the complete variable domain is KAGVTQTPRYLIKTRGQQVTLSCSPISGHRSVSWYQQTPGQGLQFLFEYFSETQRNKGNFPGRFSGRQFSNSRSEMNVSTLELGDSALYLCASSLVSGELFFGEGSRLTVL.